This TCR beta chain appears in the sequencing data of a study of cytomegalovirus exposure and HLA in healthy donors. PCR involved 60 Vbeta and 13 Jbeta primers. Clones were read by immunoSEQ multiplex PCR, and TCRdb kept only the in-frame ones, dropping some. Of 270,000 or so clones listed, more than 80% are singletons. This clone was recorded only once. The V end lost 0 bases, the J end lost 7 bases, and 10 bases lay between the germline ends. Germline CDR1 reads MGHRA; CDR2 reads YSYEKL. This CDR3 is 14 amino acids long. The sample consisted of PBMCs. This sequence was found in a man aged 35 to 55 in good health and CMV-seropositive. The chain combines TRBV4-1 with TRBJ2-1; a weak D match, TRBD2 (5 bases). As DNA, the CDR3 is TGCGCCAGCAGCCAAGATCCGCCGGGGAATGAGCAGTTCTTC. This translates into CASSQDPPGNEQFF.